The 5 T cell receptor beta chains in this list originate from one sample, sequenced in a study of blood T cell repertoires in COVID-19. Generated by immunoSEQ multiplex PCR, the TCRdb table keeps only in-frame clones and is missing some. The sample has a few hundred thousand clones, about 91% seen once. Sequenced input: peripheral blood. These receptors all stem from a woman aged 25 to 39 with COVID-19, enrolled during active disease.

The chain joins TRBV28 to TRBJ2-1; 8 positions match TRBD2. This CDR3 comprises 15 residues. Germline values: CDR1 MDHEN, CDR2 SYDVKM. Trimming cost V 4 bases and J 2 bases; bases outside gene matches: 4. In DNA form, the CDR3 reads TGTGCCAGCAGTTGGACTAGCCTCCCCTACAATGAGCAGTTCTTC. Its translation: CASSWTSLPYNEQFF.

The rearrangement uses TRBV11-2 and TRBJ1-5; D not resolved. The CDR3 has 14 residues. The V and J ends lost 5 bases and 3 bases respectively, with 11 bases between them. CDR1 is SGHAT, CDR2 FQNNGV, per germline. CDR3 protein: CASSPSGVNQPQHF. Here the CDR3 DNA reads TGTGCCAGCAGCCCCTCCGGGGTCAATCAGCCCCAGCATTTT.

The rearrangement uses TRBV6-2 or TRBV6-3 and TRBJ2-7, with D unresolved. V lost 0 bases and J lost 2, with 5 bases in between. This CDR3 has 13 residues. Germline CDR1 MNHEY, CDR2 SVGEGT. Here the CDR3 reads CASSYSTPYEQYV. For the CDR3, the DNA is TGTGCCAGCAGTTACTCGACACCCTACGAGCAGTACGTC.

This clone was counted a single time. The CDR3 reads CASSIRWGQNSNQPQHF. CDR3 sequence (DNA): TGTGCCAGTAGTATTCGGTGGGGACAAAATAGCAATCAGCCCCAGCATTTT. The V gene is TRBV19, the J gene TRBJ1-5, with D perhaps matching TRBD1 (6 bases). This CDR3 spans 17 amino acids. V was clipped by 3 bases and J by 0 bases, with 15 bases between them. CDR1 is LNHDA, CDR2 SQIVND, per germline (reference sequence).

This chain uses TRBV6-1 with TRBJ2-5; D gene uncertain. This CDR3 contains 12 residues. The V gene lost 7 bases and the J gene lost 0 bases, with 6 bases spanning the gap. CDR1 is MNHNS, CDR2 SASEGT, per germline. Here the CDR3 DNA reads TGTGCCAGCAAAGACAACCAAGAGACCCAGTACTTC. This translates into CASKDNQETQYF.